This is a list of T cell receptor beta chains from one sample in a study of blood T cell repertoires in COVID-19. The repertoire was sequenced with immunoSEQ multiplex PCR; TCRdb's copy has only in-frame clones and lacks some. The data hold around 230,000 clones, with around nine tenths observed a single time. The material sequenced was PBMCs or T cells enriched from blood (not recorded which). These TCRs come from a woman between 25 and 40 years old with acute COVID-19. Both conserved end residues are part of each CDR3. Each record gives: CDR3 length, D gene, V gene, J gene, clone size, CDR3 protein, CDR3 DNA. A D gene is named only where the DNA matches it firmly. Some rows have no size entry. The others give once, few or many, or a class for an expanded clone.

len: 14
d_gene: .
v_gene: TRBV4-1
j_gene: TRBJ2-7
abundance: .
CDR3aa: CASSQSTGNDEQYF
CDR3nt: TGCGCCAGCAGCCAGTCTACAGGGAACGACGAGCAGTACTTC

len: 15
d_gene: TRBD1
v_gene: TRBV7-2
j_gene: TRBJ2-5
abundance: .
CDR3aa: CASSPGQGLGETQYF
CDR3nt: TGTGCCAGCAGCCCGGGACAGGGGCTGGGGGAGACCCAGTACTTC

len: 14
d_gene: .
v_gene: TRBV6-2/TRBV6-3
j_gene: TRBJ1-1
abundance: once
CDR3aa: CASSYTQLWTEAFF
CDR3nt: TGTGCCAGCAGTTACACACAGCTTTGGACTGAAGCTTTCTTT

len: 13
d_gene: .
v_gene: TRBV2
j_gene: TRBJ1-1
abundance: .
CDR3aa: CASSGRPNTEAFF
CDR3nt: TGTGCCAGCAGCGGCAGGCCGAACACTGAAGCTTTCTTT

len: 15
d_gene: .
v_gene: TRBV19
j_gene: TRBJ1-5
abundance: .
CDR3aa: CASNEVSRRNQPQHF
CDR3nt: TGTGCCAGTAACGAAGTCTCGAGGCGCAATCAGCCCCAGCATTTT

len: 15
d_gene: TRBD1
v_gene: TRBV7-9
j_gene: TRBJ2-5
abundance: .
CDR3aa: CASSLRTGLKETQYF
CDR3nt: TGTGCCAGCAGCCTCCGGACAGGGCTGAAAGAGACCCAGTACTTC

len: 12
d_gene: .
v_gene: TRBV10-3
j_gene: TRBJ2-7
abundance: .
CDR3aa: CAISAGGGEQYF
CDR3nt: TGTGCCATCTCTGCCGGGGGTGGCGAGCAGTACTTC

len: 15
d_gene: TRBD2
v_gene: TRBV7-2
j_gene: TRBJ2-2
abundance: .
CDR3aa: CASSSSGENTGELFF
CDR3nt: TGTGCCAGCAGCTCGAGCGGGGAAAACACCGGGGAGCTGTTTTTT

len: 11
d_gene: .
v_gene: TRBV12-3/TRBV12-4
j_gene: TRBJ1-1
abundance: .
CDR3aa: CASSLGGVAFF
CDR3nt: TGTGCCAGCAGTTTAGGCGGGGTTGCTTTCTTT

len: 11
d_gene: .
v_gene: TRBV19
j_gene: TRBJ2-5
abundance: .
CDR3aa: CASSTQETQYF
CDR3nt: TGTGCCAGTAGTACTCAAGAGACCCAGTACTTC

len: 14
d_gene: .
v_gene: TRBV18
j_gene: TRBJ2-7
abundance: .
CDR3aa: CASSPKGGAYEQYF
CDR3nt: TGTGCCAGCTCACCAAAGGGGGGGGCCTACGAGCAGTACTTC

len: 13
d_gene: .
v_gene: TRBV7-8
j_gene: TRBJ2-2
abundance: .
CDR3aa: CASSKRGGGELFF
CDR3nt: TGTGCCAGCAGCAAAAGGGGGGGCGGGGAGCTGTTTTTT

len: 14
d_gene: TRBD2
v_gene: TRBV5-1
j_gene: TRBJ2-2
abundance: .
CDR3aa: CATMSGASPGELFF
CDR3nt: TGCGCCACCATGAGCGGGGCTTCGCCCGGGGAGCTGTTTTTT

len: 15
d_gene: TRBD1
v_gene: TRBV4-1
j_gene: TRBJ1-5
abundance: .
CDR3aa: CASSLSQGASQPQHF
CDR3nt: TGCGCCAGCAGCCTCTCACAGGGGGCTAGTCAGCCCCAGCATTTT

len: 12
d_gene: .
v_gene: TRBV29-1
j_gene: TRBJ1-1
abundance: .
CDR3aa: CIVTGMNTEAFF
CDR3nt: TGCATCGTCACAGGTATGAACACTGAAGCTTTCTTT

len: 18
d_gene: TRBD2
v_gene: TRBV27
j_gene: TRBJ2-7
abundance: .
CDR3aa: CASSLLTKRGAQVHEQYF
CDR3nt: TGTGCCAGCAGTTTACTTACTAAGCGGGGGGCCCAGGTCCACGAGCAGTACTTC

len: 13
d_gene: .
v_gene: TRBV9
j_gene: TRBJ2-3
abundance: .
CDR3aa: CASSVGGLDTQYF
CDR3nt: TGTGCCAGCAGCGTAGGAGGGTTAGATACGCAGTATTTT

len: 17
d_gene: .
v_gene: TRBV27
j_gene: TRBJ2-3
abundance: .
CDR3aa: CASSFLKYGGGADTQYF
CDR3nt: TGTGCCAGCAGTTTCCTCAAGTACGGGGGTGGGGCAGATACGCAGTATTTT

len: 14
d_gene: TRBD1
v_gene: TRBV19
j_gene: TRBJ1-2
abundance: .
CDR3aa: CASSNRGIGYGYTF
CDR3nt: TGTGCCAGTAGTAACAGGGGTATAGGCTATGGCTACACCTTC

len: 18
d_gene: TRBD2
v_gene: TRBV5-4
j_gene: TRBJ2-5
abundance: .
CDR3aa: CASSFGVAAGGPGETQYF
CDR3nt: TGTGCCAGCAGCTTCGGGGTTGCAGCGGGGGGTCCAGGTGAGACCCAGTACTTC

len: 14
d_gene: .
v_gene: TRBV15
j_gene: TRBJ2-1
abundance: .
CDR3aa: CATSREYSNNEQFF
CDR3nt: TGTGCCACCAGCAGAGAATACAGTAACAATGAGCAGTTCTTC

len: 17
d_gene: TRBD2
v_gene: TRBV4-3
j_gene: TRBJ2-2
abundance: .
CDR3aa: CASSPMTSGGVTGELFF
CDR3nt: TGCGCCAGCAGCCCTATGACTAGCGGGGGGGTCACCGGGGAGCTGTTTTTT

len: 14
d_gene: .
v_gene: TRBV2
j_gene: TRBJ1-1
abundance: .
CDR3aa: CASRNRVLNTEAFF
CDR3nt: TGTGCCAGCAGAAACAGGGTACTGAACACTGAAGCTTTCTTT

len: 13
d_gene: .
v_gene: TRBV10-3
j_gene: TRBJ1-6
abundance: once
CDR3aa: CAISDLQGSPLHF
CDR3nt: TGTGCCATCAGTGATCTACAGGGTTCACCCCTCCACTTT

len: 14
d_gene: .
v_gene: TRBV6-2/TRBV6-3
j_gene: TRBJ2-1
abundance: .
CDR3aa: CASSYTQSGNEQFF
CDR3nt: TGTGCCAGCAGTTACACCCAATCGGGTAATGAGCAGTTCTTC

len: 12
d_gene: .
v_gene: TRBV7-9
j_gene: TRBJ2-1
abundance: .
CDR3aa: CASSLVAHEQFF
CDR3nt: TGTGCCAGCAGCTTGGTGGCCCATGAGCAGTTCTTC

len: 17
d_gene: TRBD1
v_gene: TRBV2
j_gene: TRBJ1-4
abundance: .
CDR3aa: CASSEALGTATNEKLFF
CDR3nt: TGTGCCAGCAGTGAAGCGCTAGGGACAGCAACTAATGAAAAACTGTTTTTT